What follows is one T cell receptor (beta chain) and its context. The antigen is not known. This sample stems from a study of neurological immune-mediated disorders. Broader study findings: Because no CDR3 amino acid sequences were shared across subjects by expanded clones, private repertoires were suggested in all groups.

Time point reported: longitudinal time-point 3. The unsorted libraries were generated from a total of 2 million PBMCs, which had been stored in RNAlater at -80 C. The making of cDNA relied on 5'RACE with 10-nucleotide random UMIs. From 15-18 subjects, over 170 million TCR-beta sequences were obtained in each sequencing run. TCRdb called the 5' RACE reads again in MiXCR, with one record for every CDR3 protein. The sample carries roughly 100,000 distinct CDR3 sequences, under 14% recorded once. The origin of this receptor is a female donor with HTLV-1-associated myelopathy (HAM/TSP). Sequencing was performed on PBMCs.

Written as DNA, the CDR3 is TGTGCCAGCAGCCCCCAACGGTCCCAGTACCAAGAGACCCAGTACTTC. It is translated as CASSPQRSQYQETQYF. The chain carries TRBV7-2 and TRBJ2-5; D remains unclear. V lost 5 bases and J lost 0, with 16 bases in between. The CDR3 loop spans 16 amino acids. The V gene's germline CDR1 is SGHTA and CDR2 FQGNSA.